This TCR beta chain was recovered during a study of response to subunit inactivated influenza vaccine. Overall study findings and caveats: T cells newly recruited by each seasonal influenza vaccination are few, the authors suggested.

TCRdb used MiXCR to reprocess the RT-PCR reads, holding one entry per CDR3 protein. The profile covers hundreds of thousands of distinct CDR3 sequences, with about 12% appearing a single time and more than 8.5% taken by the ten largest. The ends lost 1 base at V and 2 bases at J; junction bases unmatched: 4. Germline V gives CDR1 SGHTA, CDR2 FQGNSA. The CDR3 sequence is 16 residues long. This clonotype was observed at least ten times. The antigen is undetermined. This material consisted of PBMCs from blood, taken on the day of vaccination. The chain has TRBV7-2 and TRBJ2-1; 8 bases line up with TRBD2. The sequence derives from a man aged 50 or older who received an inactivated influenza vaccine. As DNA, the CDR3 is TGTGCCAGCAGCTTAGTGTCGGGGGGGGCCTACAATGAGCAGTTCTTC. Protein sequence: CASSLVSGGAYNEQFF.